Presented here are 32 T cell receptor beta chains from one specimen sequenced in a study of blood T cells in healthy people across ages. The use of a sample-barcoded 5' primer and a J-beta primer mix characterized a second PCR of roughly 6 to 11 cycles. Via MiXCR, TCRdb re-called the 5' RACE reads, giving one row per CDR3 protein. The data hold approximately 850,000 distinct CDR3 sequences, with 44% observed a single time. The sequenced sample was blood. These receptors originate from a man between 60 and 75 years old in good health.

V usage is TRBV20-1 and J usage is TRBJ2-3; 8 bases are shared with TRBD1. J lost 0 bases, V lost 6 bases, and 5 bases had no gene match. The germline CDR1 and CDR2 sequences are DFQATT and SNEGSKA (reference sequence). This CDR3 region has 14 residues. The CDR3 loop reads CSAWGQDSTDTQYF. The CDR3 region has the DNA TGCAGTGCCTGGGGACAGGATAGCACAGATACGCAGTATTTT.

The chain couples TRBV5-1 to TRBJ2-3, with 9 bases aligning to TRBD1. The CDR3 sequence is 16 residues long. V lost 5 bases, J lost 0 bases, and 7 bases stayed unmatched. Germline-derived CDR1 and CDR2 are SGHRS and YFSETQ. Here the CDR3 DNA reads TGCGCCAGCAGAGTGGACAGGGGATCTAGCACAGATACGCAGTATTTT. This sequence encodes CASRVDRGSSTDTQYF.

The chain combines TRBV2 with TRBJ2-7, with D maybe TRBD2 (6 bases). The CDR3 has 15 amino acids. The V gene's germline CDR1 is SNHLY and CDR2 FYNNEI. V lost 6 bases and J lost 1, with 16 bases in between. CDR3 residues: CASSLVGGESYEQYF. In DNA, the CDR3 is TGTGCCAGCAGCCTCGTGGGCGGGGAGTCCTACGAGCAGTACTTC.

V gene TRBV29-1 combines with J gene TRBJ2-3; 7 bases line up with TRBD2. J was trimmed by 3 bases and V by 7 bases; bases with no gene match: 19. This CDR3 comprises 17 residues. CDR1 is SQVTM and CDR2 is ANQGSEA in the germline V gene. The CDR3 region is CSADQWGGLAVTDTQYF. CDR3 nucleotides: TGCAGCGCTGATCAATGGGGCGGGCTAGCGGTGACAGATACGCAGTATTTT.

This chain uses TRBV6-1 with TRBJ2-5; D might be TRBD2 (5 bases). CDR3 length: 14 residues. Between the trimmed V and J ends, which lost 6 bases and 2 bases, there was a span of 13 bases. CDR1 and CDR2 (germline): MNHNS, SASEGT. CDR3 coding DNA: TGTGCCAGCAGGACCGGACTGCCACAAGAGACCCAGTACTTC. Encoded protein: CASRTGLPQETQYF.

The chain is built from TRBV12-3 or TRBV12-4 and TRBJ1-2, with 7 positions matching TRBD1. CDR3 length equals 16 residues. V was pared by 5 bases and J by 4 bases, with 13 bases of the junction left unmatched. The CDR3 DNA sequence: TGTGCCAGCAGTACCGGGACAGTAGGGGGGCTCTATGGCTACACCTTC. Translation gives CASSTGTVGGLYGYTF.

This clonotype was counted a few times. The CDR3 region is CASSESMNTEAFF. In nucleotides, the CDR3 is TGTGCCAGCAGTGAATCAATGAACACTGAAGCTTTCTTT. This chain links TRBV25-1 with TRBJ1-1; D is unclear. The CDR3 is 13 amino acids. Germline V CDR1 and CDR2: MGHDK, SYGVNS. V lost 1 base and J 0 bases, leaving 3 bases between the germline ends.

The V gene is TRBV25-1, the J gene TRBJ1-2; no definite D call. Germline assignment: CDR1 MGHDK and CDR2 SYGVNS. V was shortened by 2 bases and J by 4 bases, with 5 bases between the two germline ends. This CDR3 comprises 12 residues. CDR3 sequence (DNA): TGTGCCAGCAGTGAACCCATCTATGGCTACACCTTC. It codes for CASSEPIYGYTF.

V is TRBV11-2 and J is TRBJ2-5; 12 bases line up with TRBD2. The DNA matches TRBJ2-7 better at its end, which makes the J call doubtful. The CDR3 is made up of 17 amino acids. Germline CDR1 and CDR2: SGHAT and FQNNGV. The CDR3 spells CASSPRTLAGGPHEQYF. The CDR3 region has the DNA TGTGCCAGCAGCCCCCGAACGCTAGCGGGGGGGCCCCACGAGCAGTACTTC.

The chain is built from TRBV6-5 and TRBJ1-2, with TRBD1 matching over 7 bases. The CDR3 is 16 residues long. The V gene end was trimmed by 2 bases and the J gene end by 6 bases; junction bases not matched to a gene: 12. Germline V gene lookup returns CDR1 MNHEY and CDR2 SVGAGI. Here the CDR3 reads CASSYRGPIAGDGYTF. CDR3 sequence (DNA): TGTGCCAGCAGTTACAGGGGGCCCATCGCGGGGGATGGCTACACCTTC.

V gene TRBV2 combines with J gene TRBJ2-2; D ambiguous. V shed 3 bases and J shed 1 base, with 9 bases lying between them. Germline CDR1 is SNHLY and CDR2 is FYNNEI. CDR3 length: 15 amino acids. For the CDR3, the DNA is TGTGCCAGCAGTGATATCAGAGAGAACACCGGGGAGCTGTTTTTT. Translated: CASSDIRENTGELFF. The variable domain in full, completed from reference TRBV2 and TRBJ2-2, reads EPEVTQTPSHQVTQMGQEVILRCVPISNHLYFYWYRQILGQKVEFLVSFYNNEISEKSEIFDDQFSVERPDGSNFTLKIRSTKLEDSAMYFCASSDIRENTGELFFGEGSRLTVL.

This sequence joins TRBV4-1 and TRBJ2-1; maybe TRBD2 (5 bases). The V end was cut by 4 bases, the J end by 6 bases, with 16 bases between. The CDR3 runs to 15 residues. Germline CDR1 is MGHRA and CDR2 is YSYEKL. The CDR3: CASSLLGEGSNEQFF. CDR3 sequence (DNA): TGCGCCAGCAGCCTCCTAGGCGAGGGATCCAATGAGCAGTTCTTC.

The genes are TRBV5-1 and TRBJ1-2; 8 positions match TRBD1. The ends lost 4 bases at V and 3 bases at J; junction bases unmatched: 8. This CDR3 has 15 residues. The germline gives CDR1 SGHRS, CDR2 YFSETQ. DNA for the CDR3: TGCGCCAGCAGCCCCGGTCTGACAGGGGACTATGGCTACACCTTC. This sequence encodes CASSPGLTGDYGYTF. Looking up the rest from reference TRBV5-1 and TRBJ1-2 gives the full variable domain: KAGVTQTPRYLIKTRGQQVTLSCSPISGHRSVSWYQQTPGQGLQFLFEYFSETQRNKGNFPGRFSGRQFSNSRSEMNVSTLELGDSALYLCASSPGLTGDYGYTFGSGTRLTVV.

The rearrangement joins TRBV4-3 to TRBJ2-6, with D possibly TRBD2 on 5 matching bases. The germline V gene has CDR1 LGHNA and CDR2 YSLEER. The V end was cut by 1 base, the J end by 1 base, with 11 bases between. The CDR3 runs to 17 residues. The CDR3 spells CASSQGEGPSGANVLTF. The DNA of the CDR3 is TGCGCCAGCAGCCAAGGTGAGGGTCCGTCTGGGGCCAACGTCCTGACTTTC.

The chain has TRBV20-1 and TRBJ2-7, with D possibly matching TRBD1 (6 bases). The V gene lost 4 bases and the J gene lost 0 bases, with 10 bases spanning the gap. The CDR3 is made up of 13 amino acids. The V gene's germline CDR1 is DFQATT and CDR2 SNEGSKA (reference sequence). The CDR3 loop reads CSAISRGSYEQYF. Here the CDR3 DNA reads TGCAGTGCTATAAGCAGGGGCTCCTACGAGCAGTACTTC.

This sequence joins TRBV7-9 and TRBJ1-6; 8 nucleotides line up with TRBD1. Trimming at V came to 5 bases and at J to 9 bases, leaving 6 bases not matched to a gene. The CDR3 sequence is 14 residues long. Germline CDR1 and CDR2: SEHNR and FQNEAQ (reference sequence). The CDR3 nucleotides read TGTGCCAGCAGCCTCCGGACAGGGTCTTCACCCCTCCACTTT. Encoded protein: CASSLRTGSSPLHF.

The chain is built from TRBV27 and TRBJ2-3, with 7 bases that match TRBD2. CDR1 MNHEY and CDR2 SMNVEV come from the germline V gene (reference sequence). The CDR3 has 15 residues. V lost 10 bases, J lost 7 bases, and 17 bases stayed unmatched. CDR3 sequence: CATARPRGTNYTQYF. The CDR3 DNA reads TGTGCCACAGCACGCCCGCGGGGGACTAATTATACGCAGTATTTT.

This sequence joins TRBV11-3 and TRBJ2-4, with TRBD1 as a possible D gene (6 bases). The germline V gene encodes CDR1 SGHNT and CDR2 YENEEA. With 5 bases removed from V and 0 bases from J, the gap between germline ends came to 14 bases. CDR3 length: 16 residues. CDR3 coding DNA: TGTGCCAGCAGCACCTTCGGACAGCTAGCCAAAAACATTCAGTACTTC. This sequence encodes CASSTFGQLAKNIQYF.

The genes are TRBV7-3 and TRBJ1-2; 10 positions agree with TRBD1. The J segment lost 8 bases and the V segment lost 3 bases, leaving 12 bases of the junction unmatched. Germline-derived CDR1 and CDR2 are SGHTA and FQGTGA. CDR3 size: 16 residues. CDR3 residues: CASSLATGTGVLGYTF. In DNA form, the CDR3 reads TGTGCCAGCAGCTTGGCAACCGGGACAGGGGTTTTGGGCTACACCTTC. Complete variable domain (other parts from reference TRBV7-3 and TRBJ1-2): GAGVSQTPSNKVTEKGKYVELRCDPISGHTALYWYRQSLGQGPEFLIYFQGTGAADDSGLPNDRFFAVRPEGSVSTLKIQRTERGDSAVYLCASSLATGTGVLGYTFGSGTRLTVV.

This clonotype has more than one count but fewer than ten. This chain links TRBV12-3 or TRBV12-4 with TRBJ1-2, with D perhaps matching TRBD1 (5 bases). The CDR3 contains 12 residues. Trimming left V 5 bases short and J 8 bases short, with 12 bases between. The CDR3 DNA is TGTGCCAGCAGTCGGGGACCTGGCGGCTACACCTTC. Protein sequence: CASSRGPGGYTF.

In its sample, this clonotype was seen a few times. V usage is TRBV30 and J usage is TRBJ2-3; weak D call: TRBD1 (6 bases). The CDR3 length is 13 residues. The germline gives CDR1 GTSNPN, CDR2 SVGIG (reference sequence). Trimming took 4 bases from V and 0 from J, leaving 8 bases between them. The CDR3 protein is CAWTGASTDTQYF. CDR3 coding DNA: TGTGCCTGGACAGGGGCTAGCACAGATACGCAGTATTTT.

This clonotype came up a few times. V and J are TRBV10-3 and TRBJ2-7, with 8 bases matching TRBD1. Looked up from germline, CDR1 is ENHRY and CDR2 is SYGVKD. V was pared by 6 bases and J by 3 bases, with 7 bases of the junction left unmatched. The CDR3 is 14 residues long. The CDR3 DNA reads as TGTGCCATCAGGAGTGGGGGACAGGACTACGAGCAGTACTTC. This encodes CAIRSGGQDYEQYF.

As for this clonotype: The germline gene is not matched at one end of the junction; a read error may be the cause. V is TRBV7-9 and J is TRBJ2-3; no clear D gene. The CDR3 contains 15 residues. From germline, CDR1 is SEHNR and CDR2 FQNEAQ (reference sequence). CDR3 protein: CASRHRADHTETQYF. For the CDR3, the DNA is TGTGCCAGCAGACACCGGGCAGACCACACAGAGACGCAGTATTTT.

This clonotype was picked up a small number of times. The CDR3 here is CASSPGIAEQYF. The CDR3 DNA follows: TGTGCCAGCAGTCCAGGGATCGCCGAGCAGTACTTC. V is TRBV12-3 or TRBV12-4 and J is TRBJ2-7; a possible D gene is TRBD1 (5 bases). This CDR3 comprises 12 residues. V lost 5 bases and J 6 bases, leaving 11 bases between the germline ends.

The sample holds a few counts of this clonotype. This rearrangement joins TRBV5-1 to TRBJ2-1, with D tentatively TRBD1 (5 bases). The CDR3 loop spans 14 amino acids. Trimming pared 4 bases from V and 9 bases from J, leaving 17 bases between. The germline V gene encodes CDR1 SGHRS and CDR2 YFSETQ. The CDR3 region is CASSISPGIGEQFF. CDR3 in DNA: TGCGCCAGCAGCATTAGCCCAGGGATCGGTGAGCAGTTCTTC.

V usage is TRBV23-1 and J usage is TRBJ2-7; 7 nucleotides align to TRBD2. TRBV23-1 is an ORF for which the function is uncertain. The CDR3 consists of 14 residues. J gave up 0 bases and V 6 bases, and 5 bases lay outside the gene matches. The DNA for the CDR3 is TGCGCCAGCAGCGGGGGACTAACCTCCTACGAGCAGTACTTC. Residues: CASSGGLTSYEQYF.

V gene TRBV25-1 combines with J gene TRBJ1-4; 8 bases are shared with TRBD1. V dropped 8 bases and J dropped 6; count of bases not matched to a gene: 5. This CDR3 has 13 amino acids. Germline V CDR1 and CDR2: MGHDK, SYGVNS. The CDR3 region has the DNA TGTGCCAGCCAAACAGGGGGTCATGAAAAACTGTTTTTT. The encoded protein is CASQTGGHEKLFF.

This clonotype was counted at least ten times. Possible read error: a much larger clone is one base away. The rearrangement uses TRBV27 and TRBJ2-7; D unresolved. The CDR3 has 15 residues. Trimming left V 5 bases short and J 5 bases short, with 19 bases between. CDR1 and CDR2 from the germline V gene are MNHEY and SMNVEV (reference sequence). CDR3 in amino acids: CASSPVAAPYDEQYF. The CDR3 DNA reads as TGTGCCAGCAGTCCCGTGGCCGCCCCCTACGACGAGCAGTACTTC.

Written as DNA, the CDR3 is TGTGCCAGCAGTTACACAGGGCGGGGTACTGAAGCTTTCTTT. Residues: CASSYTGRGTEAFF. This chain joins TRBV6-2 or TRBV6-3 and TRBJ1-1; D might be TRBD1 (6 bases). Trimming stripped 2 bases from V and 5 bases from J, with 12 bases between. Looked up from germline, CDR1 is MNHEY and CDR2 is SVGEGT. The CDR3 consists of 14 residues.

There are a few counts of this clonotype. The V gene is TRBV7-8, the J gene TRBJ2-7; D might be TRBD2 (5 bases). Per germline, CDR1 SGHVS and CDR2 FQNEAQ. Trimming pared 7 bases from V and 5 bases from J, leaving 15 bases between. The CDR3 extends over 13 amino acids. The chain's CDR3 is CASTSPGFNEQYF. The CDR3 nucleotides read TGTGCCAGCACTAGCCCTGGGTTCAACGAGCAGTACTTC.

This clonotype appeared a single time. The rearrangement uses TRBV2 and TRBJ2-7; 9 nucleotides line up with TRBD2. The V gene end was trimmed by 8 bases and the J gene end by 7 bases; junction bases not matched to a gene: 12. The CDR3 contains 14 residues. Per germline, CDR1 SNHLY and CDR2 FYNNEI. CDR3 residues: CASVGLAGFNEQYF. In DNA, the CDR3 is TGTGCCAGCGTGGGCCTAGCGGGGTTCAATGAGCAGTACTTC.

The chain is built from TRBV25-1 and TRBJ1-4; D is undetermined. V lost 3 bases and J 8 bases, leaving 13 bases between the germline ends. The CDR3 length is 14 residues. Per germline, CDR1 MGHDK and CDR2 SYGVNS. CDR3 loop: CASSENGAWEKLFF. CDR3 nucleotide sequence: TGTGCCAGCAGTGAGAATGGAGCCTGGGAAAAACTGTTTTTT.